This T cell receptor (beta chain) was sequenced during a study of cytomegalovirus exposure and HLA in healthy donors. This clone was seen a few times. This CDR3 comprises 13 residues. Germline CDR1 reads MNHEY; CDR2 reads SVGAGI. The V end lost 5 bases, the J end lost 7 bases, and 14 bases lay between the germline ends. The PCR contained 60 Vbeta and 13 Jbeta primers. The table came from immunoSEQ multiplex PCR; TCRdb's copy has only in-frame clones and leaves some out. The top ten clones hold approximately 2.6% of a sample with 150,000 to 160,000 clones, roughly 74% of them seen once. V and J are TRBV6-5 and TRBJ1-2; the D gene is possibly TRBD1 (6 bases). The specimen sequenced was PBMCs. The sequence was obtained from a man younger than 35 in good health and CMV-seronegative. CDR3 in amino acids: CASSPVQGFGYTF. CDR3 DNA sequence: TGTGCCAGCAGTCCAGTACAGGGATTTGGCTACACCTTC.